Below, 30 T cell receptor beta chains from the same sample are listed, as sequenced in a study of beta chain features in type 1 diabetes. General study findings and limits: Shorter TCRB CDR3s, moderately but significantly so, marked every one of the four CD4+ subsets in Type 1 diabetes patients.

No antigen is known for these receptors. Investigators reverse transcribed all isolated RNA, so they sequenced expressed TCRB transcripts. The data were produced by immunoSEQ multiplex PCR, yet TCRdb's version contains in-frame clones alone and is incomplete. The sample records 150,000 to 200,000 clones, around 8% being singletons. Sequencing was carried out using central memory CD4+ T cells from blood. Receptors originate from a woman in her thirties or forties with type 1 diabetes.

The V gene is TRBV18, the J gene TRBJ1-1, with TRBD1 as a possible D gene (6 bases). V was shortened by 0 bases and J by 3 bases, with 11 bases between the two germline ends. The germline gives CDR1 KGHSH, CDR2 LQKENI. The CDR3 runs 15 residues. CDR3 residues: CASSPPDQGHTEAFF. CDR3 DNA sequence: TGTGCCAGCTCACCACCTGATCAGGGGCACACTGAAGCTTTCTTT.

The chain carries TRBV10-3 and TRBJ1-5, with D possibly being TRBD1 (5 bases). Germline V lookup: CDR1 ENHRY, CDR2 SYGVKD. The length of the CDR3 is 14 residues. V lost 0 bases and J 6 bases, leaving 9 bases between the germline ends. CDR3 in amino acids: CAISESGEGQPQHF. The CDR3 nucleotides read TGTGCCATCAGTGAGTCGGGGGAGGGTCAGCCCCAGCATTTT.

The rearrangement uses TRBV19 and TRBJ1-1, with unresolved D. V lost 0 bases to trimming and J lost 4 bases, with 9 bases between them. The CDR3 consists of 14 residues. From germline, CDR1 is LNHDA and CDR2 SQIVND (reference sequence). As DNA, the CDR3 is TGTGCCAGTAGTATAGAGGAGGGAGCCACTGAAGCTTTCTTT. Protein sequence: CASSIEEGATEAFF.

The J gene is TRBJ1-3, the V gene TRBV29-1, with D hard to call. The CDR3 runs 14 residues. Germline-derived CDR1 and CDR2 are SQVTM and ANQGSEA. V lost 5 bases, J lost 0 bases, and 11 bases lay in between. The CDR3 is CSVSRDSSGNTIYF. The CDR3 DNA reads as TGCAGCGTTAGCCGCGATTCCTCTGGAAACACCATATATTTT.

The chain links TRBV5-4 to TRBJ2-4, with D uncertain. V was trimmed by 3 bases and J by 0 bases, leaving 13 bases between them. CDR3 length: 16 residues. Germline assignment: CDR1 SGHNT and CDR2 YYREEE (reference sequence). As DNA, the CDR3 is TGTGCCAGCAGCTCGTACAAACAGTTAGCCAAAAACATTCAGTACTTC. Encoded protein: CASSSYKQLAKNIQYF.

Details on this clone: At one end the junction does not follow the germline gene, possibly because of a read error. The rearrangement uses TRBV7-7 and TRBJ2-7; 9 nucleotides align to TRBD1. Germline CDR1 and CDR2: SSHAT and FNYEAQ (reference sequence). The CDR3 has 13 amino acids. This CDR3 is CASSRDRDFEQYF. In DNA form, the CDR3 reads TGTGCTAGCAGCCGGGACAGGGATTTCGAGCAGTACTTC.

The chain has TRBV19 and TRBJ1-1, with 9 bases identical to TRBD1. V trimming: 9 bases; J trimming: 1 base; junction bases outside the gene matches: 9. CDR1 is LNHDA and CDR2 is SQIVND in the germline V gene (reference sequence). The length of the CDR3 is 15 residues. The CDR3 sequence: CASGGTGTGNTEAFF. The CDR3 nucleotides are TGTGCCAGCGGGGGGACAGGGACTGGGAACACTGAAGCTTTCTTT.

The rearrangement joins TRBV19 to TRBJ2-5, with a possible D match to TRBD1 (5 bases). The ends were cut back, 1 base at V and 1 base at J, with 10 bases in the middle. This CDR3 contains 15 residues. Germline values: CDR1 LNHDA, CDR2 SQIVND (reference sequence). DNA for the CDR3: TGTGCCAGTAGTATAGGCAGACAGCTCCAAGAGACCCAGTACTTC. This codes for CASSIGRQLQETQYF.

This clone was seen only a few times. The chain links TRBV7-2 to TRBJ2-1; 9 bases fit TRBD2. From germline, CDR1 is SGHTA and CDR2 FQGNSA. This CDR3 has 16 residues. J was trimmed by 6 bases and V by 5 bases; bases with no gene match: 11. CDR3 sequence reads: CASSPRGGLASNEQFF. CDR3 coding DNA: TGTGCCAGCAGCCCCAGGGGGGGACTAGCATCCAATGAGCAGTTCTTC.

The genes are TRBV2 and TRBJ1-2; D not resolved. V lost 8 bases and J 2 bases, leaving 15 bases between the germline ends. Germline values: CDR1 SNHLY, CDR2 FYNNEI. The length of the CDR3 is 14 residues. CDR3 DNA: TGTGCCAGCTGCCAAGAGTCGGTGAACTATGGCTACACCTTC. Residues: CASCQESVNYGYTF.

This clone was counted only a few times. The CDR3 reads CASSQVYGGFNTGELFF. The DNA for the CDR3 is TGTGCCAGCAGCCAAGTGTACGGGGGATTTAACACCGGGGAGCTGTTTTTT. This chain uses TRBV4-2 with TRBJ2-2, with TRBD2 as a possible D gene (6 bases). The CDR3 is 17 amino acids. Germline V gene data show CDR1 as LGHNA and CDR2 as YNFKEQ. The V end lost 1 base, the J end lost 2 bases, and 14 bases lay between the germline ends.

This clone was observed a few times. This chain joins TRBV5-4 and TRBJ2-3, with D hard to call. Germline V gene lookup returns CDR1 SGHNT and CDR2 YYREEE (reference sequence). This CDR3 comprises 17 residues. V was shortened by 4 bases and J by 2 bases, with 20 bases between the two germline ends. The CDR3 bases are TGTGCCAGCAGCCAAGGCTACAGAAACCTCTTCACAGATACGCAGTATTTT. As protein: CASSQGYRNLFTDTQYF.

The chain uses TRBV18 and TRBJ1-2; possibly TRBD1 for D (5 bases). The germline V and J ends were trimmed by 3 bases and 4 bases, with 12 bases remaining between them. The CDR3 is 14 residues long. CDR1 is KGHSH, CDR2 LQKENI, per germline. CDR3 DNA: TGTGCCAGCTCACCCAATCCTGACAGCTATGGCTACACCTTC. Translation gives CASSPNPDSYGYTF. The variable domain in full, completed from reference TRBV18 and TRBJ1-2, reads NAGVMQNPRHLVRRRGQEARLRCSPMKGHSHVYWYRQLPEEGLKFMVYLQKENIIDESGMPKERFSAEFPKEGPSILRIQQVVRGDSAAYFCASSPNPDSYGYTFGSGTRLTVV.

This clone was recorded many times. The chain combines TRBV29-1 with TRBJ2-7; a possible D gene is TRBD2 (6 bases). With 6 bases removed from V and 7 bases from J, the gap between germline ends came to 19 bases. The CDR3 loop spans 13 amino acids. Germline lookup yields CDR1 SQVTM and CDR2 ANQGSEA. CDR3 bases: TGCAGCGTCCAGCACAGAAGTGGGAGGGAGCAGTACTTC. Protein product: CSVQHRSGREQYF.

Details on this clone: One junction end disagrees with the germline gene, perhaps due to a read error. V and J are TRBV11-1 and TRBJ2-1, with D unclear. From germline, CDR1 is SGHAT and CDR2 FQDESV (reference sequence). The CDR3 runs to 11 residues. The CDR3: CASSSDNEQFF. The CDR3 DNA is TGTGCCAGCAGCTCCGACAATGAGCAGTTCTTC.

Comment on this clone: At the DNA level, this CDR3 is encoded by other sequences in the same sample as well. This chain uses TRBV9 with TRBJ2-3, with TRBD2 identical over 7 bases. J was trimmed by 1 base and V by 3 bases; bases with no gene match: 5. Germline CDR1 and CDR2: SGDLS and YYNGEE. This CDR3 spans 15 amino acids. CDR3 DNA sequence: TGTGCCAGCAGCGCCGGACTAGGCGGCACAGATACGCAGTATTTT. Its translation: CASSAGLGGTDTQYF.

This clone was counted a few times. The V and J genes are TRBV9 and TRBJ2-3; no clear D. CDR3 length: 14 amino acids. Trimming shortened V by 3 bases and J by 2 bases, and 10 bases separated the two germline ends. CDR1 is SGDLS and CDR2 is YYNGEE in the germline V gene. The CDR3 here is CASSARLNTDTQYF. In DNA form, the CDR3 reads TGTGCCAGCAGCGCGAGACTCAACACAGATACGCAGTATTTT.

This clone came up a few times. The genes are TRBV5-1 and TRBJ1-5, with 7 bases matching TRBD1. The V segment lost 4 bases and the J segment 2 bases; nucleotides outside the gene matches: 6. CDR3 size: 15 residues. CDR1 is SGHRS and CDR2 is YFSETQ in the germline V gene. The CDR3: CASSVTGLGNQPQHF. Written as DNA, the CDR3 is TGCGCCAGCAGCGTGACAGGGTTGGGCAATCAGCCCCAGCATTTT.

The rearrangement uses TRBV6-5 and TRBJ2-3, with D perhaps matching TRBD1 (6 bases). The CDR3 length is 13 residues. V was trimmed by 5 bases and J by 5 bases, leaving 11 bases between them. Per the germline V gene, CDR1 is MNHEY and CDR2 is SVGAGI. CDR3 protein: CASSNREGDTQYF. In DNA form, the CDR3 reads TGTGCCAGCAGTAACAGGGAAGGAGATACGCAGTATTTT.

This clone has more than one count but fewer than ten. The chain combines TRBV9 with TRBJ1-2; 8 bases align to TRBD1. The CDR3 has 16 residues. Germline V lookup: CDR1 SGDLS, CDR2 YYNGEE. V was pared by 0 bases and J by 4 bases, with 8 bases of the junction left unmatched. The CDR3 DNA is TGTGCCAGCAGCGTAGCTACGGACAGGGTGGCCTATGGCTACACCTTC. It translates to CASSVATDRVAYGYTF.

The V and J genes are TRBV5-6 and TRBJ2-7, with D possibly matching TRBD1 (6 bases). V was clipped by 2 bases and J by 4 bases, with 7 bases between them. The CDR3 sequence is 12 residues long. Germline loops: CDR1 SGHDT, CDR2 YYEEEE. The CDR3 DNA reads TGTGCCAGCAGCTTACAGGGTTACGAGCAGTACTTC. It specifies CASSLQGYEQYF.

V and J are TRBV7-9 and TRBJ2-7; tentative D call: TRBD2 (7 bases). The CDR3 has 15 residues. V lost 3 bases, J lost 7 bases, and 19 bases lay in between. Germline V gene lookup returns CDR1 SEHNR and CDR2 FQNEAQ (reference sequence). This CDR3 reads CASSLSGTQRGEQYF. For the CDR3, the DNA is TGTGCCAGCAGCTTGAGCGGGACACAAAGGGGAGAGCAGTACTTC.

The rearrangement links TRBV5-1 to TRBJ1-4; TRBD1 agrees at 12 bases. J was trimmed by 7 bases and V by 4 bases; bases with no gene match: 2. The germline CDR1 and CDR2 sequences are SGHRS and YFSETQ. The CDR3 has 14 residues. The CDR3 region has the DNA TGCGCCAGCAGCCGGGACAGGGGGCGTGAAAAACTGTTTTTT. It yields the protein CASSRDRGREKLFF.

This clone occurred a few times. The CDR3 bases are TGTGCCAGTACTCCTTCACCGGGACAGGGGTACACTGAAGCTTTCTTT. Translating it yields CASTPSPGQGYTEAFF. The chain employs TRBV19 and TRBJ1-1; TRBD1 agrees at 10 bases. The CDR3 contains 16 residues. Germline loops: CDR1 LNHDA, CDR2 SQIVND (reference sequence). V lost 7 bases, J lost 3 bases, and 11 bases stayed unmatched.

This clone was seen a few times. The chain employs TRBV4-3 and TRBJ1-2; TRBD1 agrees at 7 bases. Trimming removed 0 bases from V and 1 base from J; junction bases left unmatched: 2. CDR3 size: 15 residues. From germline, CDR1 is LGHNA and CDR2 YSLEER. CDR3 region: CASSQDGQVNYGYTF. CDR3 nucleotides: TGCGCCAGCAGCCAAGATGGACAGGTTAACTATGGCTACACCTTC.

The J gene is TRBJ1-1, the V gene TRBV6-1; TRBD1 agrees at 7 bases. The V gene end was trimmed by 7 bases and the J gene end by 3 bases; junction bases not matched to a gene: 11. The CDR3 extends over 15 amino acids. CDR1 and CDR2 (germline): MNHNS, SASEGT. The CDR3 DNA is TGTGCCAGCACCCAACAGGGGCCAAGGGACACTGAAGCTTTCTTT. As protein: CASTQQGPRDTEAFF.

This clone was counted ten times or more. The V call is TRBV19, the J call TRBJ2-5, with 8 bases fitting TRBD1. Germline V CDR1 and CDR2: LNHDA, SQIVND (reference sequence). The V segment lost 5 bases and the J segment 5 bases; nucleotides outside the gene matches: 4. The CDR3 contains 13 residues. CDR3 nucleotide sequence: TGTGCCAGTAGTCGGACAGGGTTGGAGACCCAGTACTTC. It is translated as CASSRTGLETQYF.

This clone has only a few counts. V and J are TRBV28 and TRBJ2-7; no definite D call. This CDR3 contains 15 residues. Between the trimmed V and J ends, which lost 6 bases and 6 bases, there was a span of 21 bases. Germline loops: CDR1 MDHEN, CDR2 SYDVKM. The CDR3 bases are TGTGCCAGCAGCTCAGTCCTTCGGGTCCTAGGCGAGCAGTACTTC. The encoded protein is CASSSVLRVLGEQYF.

As DNA, the CDR3 is TGTGCCACCAGCAGACAGCGGACAGGAACCTACGAGCAGTACTTC. The encoded protein is CATSRQRTGTYEQYF. The chain carries TRBV15 and TRBJ2-7; 7 bases fit TRBD1. The CDR3 loop spans 15 amino acids. J gave up 2 bases and V 2 bases, and 6 bases lay outside the gene matches. The germline CDR1 and CDR2 sequences are LNHNV and YYDKDF (reference sequence).

In DNA, the CDR3 is TGTGCCAGCAGCCCGGACTTCCGAGGCTACACCTTC. Its protein is CASSPDFRGYTF. The rearrangement joins TRBV7-2 to TRBJ1-2, with D hard to call. The CDR3 extends over 12 amino acids. From germline, CDR1 is SGHTA and CDR2 FQGNSA. V was shortened by 5 bases and J by 8 bases, with 12 bases between the two germline ends.